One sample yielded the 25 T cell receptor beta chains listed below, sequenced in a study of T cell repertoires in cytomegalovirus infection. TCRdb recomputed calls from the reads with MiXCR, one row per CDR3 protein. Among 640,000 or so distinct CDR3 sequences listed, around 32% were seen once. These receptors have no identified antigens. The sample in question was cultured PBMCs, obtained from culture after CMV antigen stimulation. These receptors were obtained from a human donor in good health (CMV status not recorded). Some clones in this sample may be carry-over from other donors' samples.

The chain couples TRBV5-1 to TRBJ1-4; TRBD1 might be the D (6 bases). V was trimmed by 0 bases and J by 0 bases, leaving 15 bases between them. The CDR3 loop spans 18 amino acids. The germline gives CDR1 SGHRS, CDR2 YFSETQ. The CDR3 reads CASSLGTEPYATNEKLFF. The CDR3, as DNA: TGCGCCAGCAGCTTGGGGACAGAGCCCTATGCAACTAATGAAAAACTGTTTTTT. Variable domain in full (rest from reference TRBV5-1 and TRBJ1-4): KAGVTQTPRYLIKTRGQQVTLSCSPISGHRSVSWYQQTPGQGLQFLFEYFSETQRNKGNFPGRFSGRQFSNSRSEMNVSTLELGDSALYLCASSLGTEPYATNEKLFFGSGTQLSVL.

The chain's CDR3 is CASLSGDRGKNQPQHF. The CDR3 DNA reads TGTGCCAGTCTATCCGGGGACAGGGGGAAAAATCAGCCCCAGCATTTT. The chain uses TRBV19 and TRBJ1-5, with 11 bases that match TRBD1. The ends lost 8 bases at V and 4 bases at J; junction bases unmatched: 10. The CDR3 length is 16 residues. The germline CDR1 and CDR2 sequences are LNHDA and SQIVND (reference sequence).

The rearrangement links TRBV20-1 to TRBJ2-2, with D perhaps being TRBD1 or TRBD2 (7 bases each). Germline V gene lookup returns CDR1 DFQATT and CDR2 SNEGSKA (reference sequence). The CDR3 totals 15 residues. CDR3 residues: CSAQGGGVWPGELFF. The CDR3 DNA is TGCAGCGCTCAGGGGGGGGGGGTTTGGCCCGGGGAGCTGTTTTTT.

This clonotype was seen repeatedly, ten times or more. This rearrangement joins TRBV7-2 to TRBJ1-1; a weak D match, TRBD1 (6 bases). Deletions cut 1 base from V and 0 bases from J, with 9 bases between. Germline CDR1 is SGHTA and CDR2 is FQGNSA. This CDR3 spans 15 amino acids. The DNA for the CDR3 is TGTGCCAGCAGCTTAGGAGGGGGGATGAACACTGAAGCTTTCTTT. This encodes CASSLGGGMNTEAFF.

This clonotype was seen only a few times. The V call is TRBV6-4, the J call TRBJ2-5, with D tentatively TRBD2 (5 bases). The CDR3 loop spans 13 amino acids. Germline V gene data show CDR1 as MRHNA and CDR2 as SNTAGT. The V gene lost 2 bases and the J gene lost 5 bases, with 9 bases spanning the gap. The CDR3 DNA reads TGTGCCAGCAGTGACGACTCGGGGGAGACCCAGTACTTC. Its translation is CASSDDSGETQYF.

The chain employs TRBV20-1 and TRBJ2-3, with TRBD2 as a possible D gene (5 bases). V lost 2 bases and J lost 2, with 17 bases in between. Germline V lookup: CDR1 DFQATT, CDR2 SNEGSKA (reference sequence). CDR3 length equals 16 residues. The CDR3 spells CSARPLRRDSTDTQYF. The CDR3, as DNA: TGCAGTGCTAGACCCCTCCGTCGGGATTCCACAGATACGCAGTATTTT.

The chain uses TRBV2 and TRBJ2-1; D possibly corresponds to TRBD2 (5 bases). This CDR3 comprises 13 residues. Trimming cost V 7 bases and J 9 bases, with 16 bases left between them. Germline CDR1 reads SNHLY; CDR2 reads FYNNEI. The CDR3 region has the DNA TGTGCCAGCATTGACGGGATGATAAGTGAGCAGTTCTTC. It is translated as CASIDGMISEQFF.

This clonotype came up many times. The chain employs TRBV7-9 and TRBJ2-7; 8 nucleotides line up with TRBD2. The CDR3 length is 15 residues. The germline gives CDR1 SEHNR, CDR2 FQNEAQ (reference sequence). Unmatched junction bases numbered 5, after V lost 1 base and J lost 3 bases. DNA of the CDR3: TGTGCCAGCAGCTTAGGCTCGGGGGGGGTCTACGAGCAGTACTTC. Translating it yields CASSLGSGGVYEQYF.

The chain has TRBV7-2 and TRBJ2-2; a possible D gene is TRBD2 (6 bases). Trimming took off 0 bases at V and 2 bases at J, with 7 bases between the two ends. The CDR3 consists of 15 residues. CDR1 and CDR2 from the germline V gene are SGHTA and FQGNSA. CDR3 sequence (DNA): TGTGCCAGCAGCTTAGCAGCGGGTAACACCGGGGAGCTGTTTTTT. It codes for CASSLAAGNTGELFF.

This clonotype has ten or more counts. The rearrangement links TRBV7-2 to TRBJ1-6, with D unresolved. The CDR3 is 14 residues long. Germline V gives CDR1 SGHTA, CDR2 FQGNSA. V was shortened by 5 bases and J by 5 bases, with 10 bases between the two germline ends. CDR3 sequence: CASSTRTDNSPLHF. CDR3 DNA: TGTGCCAGCAGCACCAGGACGGATAATTCACCCCTCCACTTT.

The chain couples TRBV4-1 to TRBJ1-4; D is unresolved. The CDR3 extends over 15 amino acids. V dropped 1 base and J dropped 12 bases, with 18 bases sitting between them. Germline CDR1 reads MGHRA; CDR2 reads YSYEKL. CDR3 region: CASSQGSRPPVELFF. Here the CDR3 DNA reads TGCGCCAGCAGCCAAGGCAGCCGGCCGCCTGTGGAACTGTTTTTT.

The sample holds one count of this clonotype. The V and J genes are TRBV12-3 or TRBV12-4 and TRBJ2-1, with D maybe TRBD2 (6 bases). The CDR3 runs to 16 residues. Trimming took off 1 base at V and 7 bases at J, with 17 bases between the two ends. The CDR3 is CASSLGRLEISNEQFF. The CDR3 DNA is TGTGCCAGCAGTTTAGGACGACTAGAGATTAGTAATGAGCAGTTCTTC.

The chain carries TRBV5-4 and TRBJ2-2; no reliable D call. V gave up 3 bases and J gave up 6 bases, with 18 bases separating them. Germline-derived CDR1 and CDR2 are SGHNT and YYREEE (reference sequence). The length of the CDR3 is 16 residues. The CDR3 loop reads CASSSPSRPRSGELFF. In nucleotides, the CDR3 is TGTGCCAGCAGCTCACCCTCGAGGCCCCGGTCCGGGGAGCTGTTTTTT. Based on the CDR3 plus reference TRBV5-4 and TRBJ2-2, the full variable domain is ETGVTQSPTHLIKTRGQQVTLRCSSQSGHNTVSWYQQALGQGPQFIFQYYREEENGRGNFPPRFSGLQFPNYSSELNVNALELDDSALYLCASSSPSRPRSGELFFGEGSRLTVL.

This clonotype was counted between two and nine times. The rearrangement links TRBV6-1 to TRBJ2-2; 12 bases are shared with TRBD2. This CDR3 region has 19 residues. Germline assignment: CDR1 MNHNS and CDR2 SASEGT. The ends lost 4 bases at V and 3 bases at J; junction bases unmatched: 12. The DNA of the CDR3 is TGTGCCAGCAGTGGGTCCCTAGCGGGAGGGCCCCTTTACACCGGGGAGCTGTTTTTT. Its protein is CASSGSLAGGPLYTGELFF.

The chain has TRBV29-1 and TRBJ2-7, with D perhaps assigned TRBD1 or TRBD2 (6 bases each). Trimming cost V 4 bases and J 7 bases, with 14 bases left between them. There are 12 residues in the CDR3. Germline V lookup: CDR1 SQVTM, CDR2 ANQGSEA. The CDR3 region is CSVATGADEQYF. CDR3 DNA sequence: TGCAGCGTTGCGACGGGGGCAGATGAGCAGTACTTC.

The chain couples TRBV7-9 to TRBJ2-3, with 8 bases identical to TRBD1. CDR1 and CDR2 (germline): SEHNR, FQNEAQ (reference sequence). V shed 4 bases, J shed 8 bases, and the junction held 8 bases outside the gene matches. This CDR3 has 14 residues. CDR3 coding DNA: TGTGCCAGCAGCTCATACAGGGGGATGGTTACGCAGTATTTT. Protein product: CASSSYRGMVTQYF. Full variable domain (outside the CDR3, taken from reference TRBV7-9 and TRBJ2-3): DTGVSQNPRHKITKRGQNVTFRCDPISEHNRLYWYRQTLGQGPEFLTYFQNEAQLEKSRLLSDRFSAERPKGSFSTLEIQRTEQGDSAMYLCASSSYRGMVTQYFGPGTRLTVL.

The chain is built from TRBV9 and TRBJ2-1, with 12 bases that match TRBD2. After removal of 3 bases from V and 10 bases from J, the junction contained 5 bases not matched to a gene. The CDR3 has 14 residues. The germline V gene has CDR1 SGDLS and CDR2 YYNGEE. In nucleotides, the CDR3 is TGTGCCAGCAGCGGGGATGGACTAGCGGGAGAGCAGTTCTTC. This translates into CASSGDGLAGEQFF.

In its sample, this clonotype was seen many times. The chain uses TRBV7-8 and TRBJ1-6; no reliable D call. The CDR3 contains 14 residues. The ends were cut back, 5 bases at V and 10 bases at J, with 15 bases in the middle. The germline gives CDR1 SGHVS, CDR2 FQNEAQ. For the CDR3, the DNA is TGTGCCAGCAGCGAGGAAGACGGAATCTCACCCCTCCACTTT. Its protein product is CASSEEDGISPLHF.

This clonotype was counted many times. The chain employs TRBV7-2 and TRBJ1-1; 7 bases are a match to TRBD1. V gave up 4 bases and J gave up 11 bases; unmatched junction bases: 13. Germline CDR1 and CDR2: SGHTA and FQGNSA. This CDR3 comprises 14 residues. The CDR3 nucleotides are TGTGCCAGCAGCTCCCGGACAGGCCTTGCTTATGCTTTCTTT. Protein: CASSSRTGLAYAFF.

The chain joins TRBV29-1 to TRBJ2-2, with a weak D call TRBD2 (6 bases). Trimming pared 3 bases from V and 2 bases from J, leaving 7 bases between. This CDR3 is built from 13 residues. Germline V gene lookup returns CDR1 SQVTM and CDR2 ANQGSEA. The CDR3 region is CSVETRNTGELFF. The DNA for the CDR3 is TGCAGCGTTGAGACTAGAAACACCGGGGAGCTGTTTTTT.

CDR3 protein: CASSLNPASGREQFF. The CDR3 DNA sequence: TGTGCCAGCAGCTTAAATCCCGCATCAGGTAGAGAGCAGTTCTTC. The chain recombines TRBV7-9 with TRBJ2-1; D remains unclear. V was pared by 2 bases and J by 10 bases, with 18 bases between. The V gene's germline CDR1 is SEHNR and CDR2 FQNEAQ (reference sequence). This CDR3 comprises 15 residues.

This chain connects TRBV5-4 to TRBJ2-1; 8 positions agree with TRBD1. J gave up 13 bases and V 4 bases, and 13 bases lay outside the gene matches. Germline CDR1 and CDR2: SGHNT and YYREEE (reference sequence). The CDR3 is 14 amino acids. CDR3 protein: CASSLRGTGDYQFF. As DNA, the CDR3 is TGTGCCAGCAGCCTCCGTGGGACAGGCGATTATCAGTTCTTC.

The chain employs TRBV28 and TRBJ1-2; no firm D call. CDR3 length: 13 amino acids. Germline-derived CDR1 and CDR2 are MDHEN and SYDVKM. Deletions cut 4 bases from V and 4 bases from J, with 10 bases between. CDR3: CASSSKPLYGYTF. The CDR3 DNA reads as TGTGCCAGCAGTTCCAAGCCCCTCTATGGCTACACCTTC.

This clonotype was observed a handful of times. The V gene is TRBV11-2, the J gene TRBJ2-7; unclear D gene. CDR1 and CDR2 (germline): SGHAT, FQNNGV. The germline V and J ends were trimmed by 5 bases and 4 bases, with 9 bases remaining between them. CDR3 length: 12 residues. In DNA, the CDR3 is TGTGCCAGCAGCGCCCAGCCGTACGAGCAGTACTTC. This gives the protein CASSAQPYEQYF.

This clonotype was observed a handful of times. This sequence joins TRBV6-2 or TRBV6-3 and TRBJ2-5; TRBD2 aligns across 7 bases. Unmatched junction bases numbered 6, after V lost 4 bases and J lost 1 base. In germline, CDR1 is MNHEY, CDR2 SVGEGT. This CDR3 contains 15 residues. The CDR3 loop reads CASSLVGGIQETQYF. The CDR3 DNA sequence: TGTGCCAGCAGTTTGGTGGGAGGGATCCAAGAGACCCAGTACTTC.